The present T cell receptor (beta chain) was sequenced within a study of T cell responses to AZD1222 COVID-19 vaccine. Here immunoSEQ multiplex PCR was the method, and the copy in TCRdb shows in-frame clones only, minus some. The profile shows approximately 70,000 clones, roughly four fifths of them singletons. CDR1 and CDR2 (germline): SGHRS, YFSETQ. The CDR3 is made up of 13 amino acids. Trimming stripped 3 bases from V and 3 bases from J, with 9 bases between. The source was peripheral blood, collected on day 0 of AZD1222 vaccination. The genes are TRBV5-1 and TRBJ1-1, with no clear D. The receptor's source is an adult in good health. CDR3 protein: CASSSFGHTEAFF. The DNA for the CDR3 is TGCGCCAGCAGCTCCTTTGGACACACTGAAGCTTTCTTT.